This T cell receptor beta chain appears in the sequencing data of a study of blood T cell repertoires in COVID-19 (dated by TCRdb to 2018 to 2021). For the study in its entirety: Collaborator samples came from the United States, Italy and Spain and covered acute and convalescent phases of COVID-19. The prospective study material was composed of cDNA or gDNA derived from T cells, B-cell-depleted T cells, or PBMCs. The dataset comprised deeply sampled blood TCRbeta repertoires from subjects exposed to, actively infected with, or recovered from COVID-19. The repertoires were released in a freely available public database intended as a resource for research on the immune response to SARS-CoV-2. The samples were drawn from the first 160 participants of the ongoing ImmuneRACE study and from 1,254 subjects provided by 6 global collaborators. A de-identified subject ID, COVID-19 status, age in years and sex were almost always included in the sample metadata. Where HLA class I and class II types were available, the types were taken from metadata supplied by the sample provider, not from assay-based typing.

About this clone itself: The clone's antigen remains unknown. Per-base quality was not reported, and no clone a single base away is much larger than it.

The CDR3 spans 12 residues, from the cysteine through the phenylalanine. Only the CDR3 region is kept as DNA, spanning 36 bases read in frame from base 1. Each collaborating institution followed its own protocols to collect whole blood in K2EDTA tubes. For TCRbeta analysis, collaborators shipped samples in one of three forms: frozen whole blood, isolated PBMCs, or DNA extracted from either of those sample types. The immunoSEQ Assay, a bias-controlled multiplex PCR, was used to amplify TCRbeta CDR3 regions from genomic DNA. Per the original workflow: The number of nucleated cells in each sample was estimated by amplification of reference gene primers within the assay. To quantify the absolute abundance of each unique TCRbeta CDR3 rearrangement, sequence reads were collapsed and filtered. For each sample, productive Simpson clonality was calculated as the square root of Simpson's diversity index over productive rearrangements. In its TCRdb copy, this immuneACCESS table keeps in-frame sequences only and misses some clones. Where compared with another copy, unresolved V genes explain less than half of these, and the others have no known cause. V and J calls plus clone size are reproduced from that table; the DNA served to infer D and trimming. This sample holds fewer than 30,000 clones; nearly 85% were observed only once. The ten largest clonotypes hold around 15% of the sample.

The full study reports these points: Clinical and demographic metadata were provided uncurated, with the amount varying by source and participant.

Sequences were obtained from peripheral blood. This chain is built from TRBV21-1 and TRBJ2-1; the tabulated D call, TRBD2, remains unverified against the DNA. TRBV21-1 constitutes a pseudogene. The sequence was collected from a man aged 65 to 85 with active COVID-19. CDR3 region: CASRAGVDEQFF. At the DNA level, the sequence is TGTGCCAGCAGAGCGGGGGTCGATGAGCAGTTCTTC.